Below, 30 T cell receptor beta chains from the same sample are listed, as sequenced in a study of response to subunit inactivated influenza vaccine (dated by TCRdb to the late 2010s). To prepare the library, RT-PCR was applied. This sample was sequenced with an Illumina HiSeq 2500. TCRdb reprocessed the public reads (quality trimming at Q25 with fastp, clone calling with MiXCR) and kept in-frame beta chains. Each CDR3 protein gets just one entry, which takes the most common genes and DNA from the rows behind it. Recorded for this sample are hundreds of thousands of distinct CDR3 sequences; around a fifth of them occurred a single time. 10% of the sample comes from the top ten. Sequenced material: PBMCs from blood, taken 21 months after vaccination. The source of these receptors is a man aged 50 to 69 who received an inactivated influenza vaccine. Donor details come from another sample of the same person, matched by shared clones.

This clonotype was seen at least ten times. In nucleotides, the CDR3 is TGTGCCAGCAGCCAACCAGGTATGAACACTGAAGCTTTCTTT. Translation gives CASSQPGMNTEAFF. The chain links TRBV3-1 to TRBJ1-1, with unresolved D. The CDR3 extends over 14 amino acids. Trimming took 2 bases from V and 0 from J, leaving 7 bases between them. Germline V gene data show CDR1 as LGHDT and CDR2 as YNNKEL (reference sequence).

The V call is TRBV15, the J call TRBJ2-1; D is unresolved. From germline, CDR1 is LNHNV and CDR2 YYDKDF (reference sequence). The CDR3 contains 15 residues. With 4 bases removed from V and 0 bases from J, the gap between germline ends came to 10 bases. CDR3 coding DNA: TGTGCCACCAGCAAGGCCGGTGGCTCCTACAATGAGCAGTTCTTC. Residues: CATSKAGGSYNEQFF.

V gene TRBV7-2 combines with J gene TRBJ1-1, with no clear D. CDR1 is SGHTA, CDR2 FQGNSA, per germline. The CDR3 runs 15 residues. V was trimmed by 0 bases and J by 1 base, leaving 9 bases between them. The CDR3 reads CASSLAYVQNTEAFF. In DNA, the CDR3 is TGTGCCAGCAGCTTAGCGTATGTGCAGAACACTGAAGCTTTCTTT.

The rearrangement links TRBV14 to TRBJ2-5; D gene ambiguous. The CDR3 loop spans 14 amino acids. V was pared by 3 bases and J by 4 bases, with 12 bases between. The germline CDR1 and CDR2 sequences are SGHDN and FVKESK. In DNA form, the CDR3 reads TGTGCCAGCAGCCAGGCGCGGTGGGGAGAGACCCAGTACTTC. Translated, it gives CASSQARWGETQYF.

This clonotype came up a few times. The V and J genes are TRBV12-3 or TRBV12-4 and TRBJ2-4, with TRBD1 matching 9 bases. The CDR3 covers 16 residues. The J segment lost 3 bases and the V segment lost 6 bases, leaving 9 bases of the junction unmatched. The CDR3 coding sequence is TGTGCCAGCAGCCTTATCGGGACAGGGCTCAAAAACATTCAGTACTTC. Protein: CASSLIGTGLKNIQYF.

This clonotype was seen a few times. The CDR3 loop reads CASSPQDGTNYEQYF. CDR3 nucleotides: TGTGCCAGCAGCCCCCAGGACGGAACTAACTACGAGCAGTACTTC. The chain combines TRBV7-6 with TRBJ2-7, with D unclear. Germline V gene data show CDR1 as SGHVS and CDR2 as FNYEAQ. V was trimmed by 5 bases and J by 3 bases, leaving 17 bases between them. The CDR3 consists of 15 residues. The full variable domain, rest sourced from reference TRBV7-6 and TRBJ2-7, is GAGVSQSPRYKVTKRGQDVALRCDPISGHVSLYWYRQALGQGPEFLTYFNYEAQQDKSGLPNDRFSAERPEGSISTLTIQRTEQRDSAMYRCASSPQDGTNYEQYFGPGTRLTVT.

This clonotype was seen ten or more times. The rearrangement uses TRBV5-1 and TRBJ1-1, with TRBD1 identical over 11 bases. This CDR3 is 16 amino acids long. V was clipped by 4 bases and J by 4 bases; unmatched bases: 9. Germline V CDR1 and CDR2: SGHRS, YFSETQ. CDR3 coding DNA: TGCGCCAGCAGCCTCCGGACAGGGGGCGTGGGCACTGAAGCTTTCTTT. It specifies CASSLRTGGVGTEAFF.

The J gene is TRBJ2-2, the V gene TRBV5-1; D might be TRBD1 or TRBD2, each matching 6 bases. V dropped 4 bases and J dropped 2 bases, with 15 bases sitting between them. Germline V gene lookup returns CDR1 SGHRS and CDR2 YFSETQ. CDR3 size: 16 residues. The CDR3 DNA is TGCGCCAGCAGCCCGACAGTCGGGGGCAACACCGGGGAGCTGTTTTTT. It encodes CASSPTVGGNTGELFF. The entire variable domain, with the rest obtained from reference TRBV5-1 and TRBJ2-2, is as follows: KAGVTQTPRYLIKTRGQQVTLSCSPISGHRSVSWYQQTPGQGLQFLFEYFSETQRNKGNFPGRFSGRQFSNSRSEMNVSTLELGDSALYLCASSPTVGGNTGELFFGEGSRLTVL.

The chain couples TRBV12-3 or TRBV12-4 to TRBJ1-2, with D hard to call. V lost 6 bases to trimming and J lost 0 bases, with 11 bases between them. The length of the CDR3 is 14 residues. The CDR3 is CASSPGLTNYGYTF. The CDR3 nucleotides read TGTGCCAGCAGCCCTGGACTGACTAACTATGGCTACACCTTC.

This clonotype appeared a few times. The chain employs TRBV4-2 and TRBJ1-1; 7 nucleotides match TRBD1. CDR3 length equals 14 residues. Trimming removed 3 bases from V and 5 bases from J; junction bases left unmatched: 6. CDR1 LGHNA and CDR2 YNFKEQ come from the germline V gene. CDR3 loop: CASSQEARGTEAFF. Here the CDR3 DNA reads TGTGCCAGCAGCCAGGAAGCCAGGGGGACTGAAGCTTTCTTT.

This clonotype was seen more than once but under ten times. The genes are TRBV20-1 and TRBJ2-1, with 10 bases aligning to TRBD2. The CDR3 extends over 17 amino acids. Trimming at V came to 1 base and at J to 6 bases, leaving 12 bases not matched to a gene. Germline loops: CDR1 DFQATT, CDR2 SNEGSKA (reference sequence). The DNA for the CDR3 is TGCAGTGCTAGAGCCCTAGCGGGGGTTTCAACCTTCAATGAGCAGTTCTTC. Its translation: CSARALAGVSTFNEQFF.

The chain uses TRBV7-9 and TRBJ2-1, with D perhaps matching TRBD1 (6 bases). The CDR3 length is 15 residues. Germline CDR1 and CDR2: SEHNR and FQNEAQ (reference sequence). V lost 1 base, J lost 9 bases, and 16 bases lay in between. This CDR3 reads CASSLEQGKISEQFF. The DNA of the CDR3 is TGTGCCAGCAGCTTAGAACAGGGAAAGATAAGTGAGCAGTTCTTC.

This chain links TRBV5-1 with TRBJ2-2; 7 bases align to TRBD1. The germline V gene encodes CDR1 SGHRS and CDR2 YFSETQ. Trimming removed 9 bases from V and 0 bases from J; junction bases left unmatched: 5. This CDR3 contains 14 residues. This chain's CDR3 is CATRDSTNTGELFF. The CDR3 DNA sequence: TGCGCCACCCGGGACAGCACGAACACCGGGGAGCTGTTTTTT. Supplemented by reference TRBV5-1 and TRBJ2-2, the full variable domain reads KAGVTQTPRYLIKTRGQQVTLSCSPISGHRSVSWYQQTPGQGLQFLFEYFSETQRNKGNFPGRFSGRQFSNSRSEMNVSTLELGDSALYLCATRDSTNTGELFFGEGSRLTVL.

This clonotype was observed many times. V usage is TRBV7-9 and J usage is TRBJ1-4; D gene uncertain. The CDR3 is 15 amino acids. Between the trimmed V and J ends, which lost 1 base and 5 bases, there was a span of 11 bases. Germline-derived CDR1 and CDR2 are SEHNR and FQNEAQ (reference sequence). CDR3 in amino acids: CASSLVSGHNEKLFF. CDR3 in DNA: TGTGCCAGCAGCTTAGTTAGCGGGCACAATGAAAAACTGTTTTTT.

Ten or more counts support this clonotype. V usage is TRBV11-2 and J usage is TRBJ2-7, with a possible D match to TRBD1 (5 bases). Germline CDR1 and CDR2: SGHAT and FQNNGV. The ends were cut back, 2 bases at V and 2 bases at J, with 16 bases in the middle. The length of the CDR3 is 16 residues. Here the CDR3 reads CASSLLHRPPTYEQYF. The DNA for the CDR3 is TGTGCCAGCAGCTTACTCCACAGGCCCCCCACCTACGAGCAGTACTTC.

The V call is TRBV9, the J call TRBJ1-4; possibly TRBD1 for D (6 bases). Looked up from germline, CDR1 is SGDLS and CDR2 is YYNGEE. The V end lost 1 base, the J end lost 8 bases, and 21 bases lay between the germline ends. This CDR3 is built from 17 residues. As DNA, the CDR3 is TGTGCCAGCAGCGTATCAAGCCCGGGCAGGGGAGGGGAAAAACTGTTTTTT. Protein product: CASSVSSPGRGGEKLFF.

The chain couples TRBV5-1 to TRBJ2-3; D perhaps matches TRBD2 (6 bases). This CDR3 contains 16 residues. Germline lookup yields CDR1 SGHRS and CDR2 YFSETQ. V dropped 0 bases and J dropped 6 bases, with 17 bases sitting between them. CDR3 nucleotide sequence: TGCGCCAGCAGCTTGGCCACGGTTAGCGGTCCGGATACGCAGTATTTT. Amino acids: CASSLATVSGPDTQYF. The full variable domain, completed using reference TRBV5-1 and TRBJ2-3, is KAGVTQTPRYLIKTRGQQVTLSCSPISGHRSVSWYQQTPGQGLQFLFEYFSETQRNKGNFPGRFSGRQFSNSRSEMNVSTLELGDSALYLCASSLATVSGPDTQYFGPGTRLTVL.

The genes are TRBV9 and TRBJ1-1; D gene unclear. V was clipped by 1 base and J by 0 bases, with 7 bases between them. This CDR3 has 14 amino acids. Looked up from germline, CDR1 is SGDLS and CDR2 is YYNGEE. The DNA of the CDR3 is TGTGCCAGCAGCGTAAAAGCTATGAACACTGAAGCTTTCTTT. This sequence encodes CASSVKAMNTEAFF. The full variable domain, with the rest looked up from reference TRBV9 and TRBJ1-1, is DSGVTQTPKHLITATGQRVTLRCSPRSGDLSVYWYQQSLDQGLQFLIQYYNGEERAKGNILERFSAQQFPDLHSELNLSSLELGDSALYFCASSVKAMNTEAFFGQGTRLTVV.

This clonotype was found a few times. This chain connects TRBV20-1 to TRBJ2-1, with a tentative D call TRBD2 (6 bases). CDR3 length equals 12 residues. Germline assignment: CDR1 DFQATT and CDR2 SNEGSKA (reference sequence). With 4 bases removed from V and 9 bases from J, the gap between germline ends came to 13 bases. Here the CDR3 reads CSATLARSEQFF. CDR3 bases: TGCAGTGCTACGCTAGCGAGGAGTGAGCAGTTCTTC.

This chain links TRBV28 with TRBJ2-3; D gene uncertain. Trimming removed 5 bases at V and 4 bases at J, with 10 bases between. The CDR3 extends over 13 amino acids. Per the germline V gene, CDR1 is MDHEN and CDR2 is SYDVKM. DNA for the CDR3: TGTGCCAGCAGTCCAGCCACCCCAGATACGCAGTATTTT. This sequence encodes CASSPATPDTQYF.

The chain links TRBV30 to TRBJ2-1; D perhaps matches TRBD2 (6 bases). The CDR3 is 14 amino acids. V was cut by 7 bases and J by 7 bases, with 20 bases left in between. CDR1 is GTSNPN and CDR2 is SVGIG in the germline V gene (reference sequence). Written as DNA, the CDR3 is TGTGCCTTCTCCTTAGAAGCGGGCTTAAATGAGCAGTTCTTC. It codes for CAFSLEAGLNEQFF.

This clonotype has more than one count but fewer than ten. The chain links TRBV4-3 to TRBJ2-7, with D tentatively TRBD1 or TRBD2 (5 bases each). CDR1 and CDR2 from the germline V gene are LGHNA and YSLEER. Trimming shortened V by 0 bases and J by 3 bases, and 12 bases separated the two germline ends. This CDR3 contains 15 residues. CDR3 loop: CASSQEMGRSYEQYF. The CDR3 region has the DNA TGCGCCAGCAGCCAAGAGATGGGACGGAGCTACGAGCAGTACTTC.

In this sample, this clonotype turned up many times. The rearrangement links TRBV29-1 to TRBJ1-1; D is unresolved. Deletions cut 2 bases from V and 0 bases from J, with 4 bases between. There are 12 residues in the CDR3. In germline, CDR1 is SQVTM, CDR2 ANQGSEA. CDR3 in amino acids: CSVETLNTEAFF. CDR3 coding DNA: TGCAGCGTTGAAACGTTGAACACTGAAGCTTTCTTT.

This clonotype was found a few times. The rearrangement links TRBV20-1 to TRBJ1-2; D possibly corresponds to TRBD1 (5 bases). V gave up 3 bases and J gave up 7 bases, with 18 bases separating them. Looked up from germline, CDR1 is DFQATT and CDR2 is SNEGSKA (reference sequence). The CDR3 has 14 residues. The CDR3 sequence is CSARQGSTERGYTF. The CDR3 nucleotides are TGCAGTGCTAGGCAGGGCTCCACAGAGCGTGGCTACACCTTC.

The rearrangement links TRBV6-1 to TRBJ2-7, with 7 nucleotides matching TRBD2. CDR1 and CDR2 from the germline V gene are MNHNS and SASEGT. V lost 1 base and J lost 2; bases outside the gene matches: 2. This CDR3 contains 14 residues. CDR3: CASSEGGRTYEQYF. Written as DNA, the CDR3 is TGTGCCAGCAGTGAAGGCGGGAGAACCTACGAGCAGTACTTC.

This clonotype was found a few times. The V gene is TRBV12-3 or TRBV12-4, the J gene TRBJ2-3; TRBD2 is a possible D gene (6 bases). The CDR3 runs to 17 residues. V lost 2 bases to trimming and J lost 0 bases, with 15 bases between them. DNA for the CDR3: TGTGCCAGCAGTTTATACGGGGGACCCACTAGCACAGATACGCAGTATTTT. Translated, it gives CASSLYGGPTSTDTQYF.

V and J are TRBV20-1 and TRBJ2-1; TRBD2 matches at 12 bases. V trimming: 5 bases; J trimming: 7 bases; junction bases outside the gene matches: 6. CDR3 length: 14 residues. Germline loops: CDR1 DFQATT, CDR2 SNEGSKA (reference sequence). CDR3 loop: CSAASGRAKNEQFF. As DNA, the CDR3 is TGCAGTGCTGCTAGCGGGAGGGCCAAAAATGAGCAGTTCTTC.

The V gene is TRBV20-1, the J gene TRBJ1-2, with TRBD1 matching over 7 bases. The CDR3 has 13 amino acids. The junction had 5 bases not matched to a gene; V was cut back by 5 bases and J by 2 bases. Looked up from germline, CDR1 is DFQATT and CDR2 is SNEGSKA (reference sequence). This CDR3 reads CSAPGQRNYGYTF. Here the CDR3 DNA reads TGCAGTGCTCCGGGACAGAGAAACTATGGCTACACCTTC.

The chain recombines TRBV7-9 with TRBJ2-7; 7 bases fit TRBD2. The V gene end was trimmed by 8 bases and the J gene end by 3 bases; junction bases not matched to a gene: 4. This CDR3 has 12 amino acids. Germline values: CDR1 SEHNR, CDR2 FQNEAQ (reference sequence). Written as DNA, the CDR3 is TGTGCCAGCGGGGGGGATTACTACGAGCAGTACTTC. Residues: CASGGDYYEQYF.

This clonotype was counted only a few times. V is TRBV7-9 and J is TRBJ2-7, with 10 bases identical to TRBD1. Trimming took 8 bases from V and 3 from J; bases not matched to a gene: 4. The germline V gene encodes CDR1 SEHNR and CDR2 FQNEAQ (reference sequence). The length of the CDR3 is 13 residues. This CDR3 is CASGTGEYYEQYF. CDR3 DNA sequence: TGTGCCAGCGGGACAGGGGAATACTACGAGCAGTACTTC.